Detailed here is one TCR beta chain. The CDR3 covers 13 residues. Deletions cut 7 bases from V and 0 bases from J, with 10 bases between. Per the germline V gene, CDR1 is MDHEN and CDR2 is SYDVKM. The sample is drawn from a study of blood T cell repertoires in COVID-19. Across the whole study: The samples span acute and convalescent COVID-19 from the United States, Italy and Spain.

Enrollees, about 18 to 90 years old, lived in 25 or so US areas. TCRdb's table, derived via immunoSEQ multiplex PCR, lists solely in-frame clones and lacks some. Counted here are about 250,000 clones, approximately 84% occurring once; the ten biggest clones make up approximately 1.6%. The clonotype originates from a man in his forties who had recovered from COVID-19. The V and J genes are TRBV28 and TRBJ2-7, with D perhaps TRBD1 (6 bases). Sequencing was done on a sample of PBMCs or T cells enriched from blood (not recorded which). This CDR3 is CASKAGDSYEQYF. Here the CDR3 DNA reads TGTGCCAGCAAAGCAGGGGACTCCTACGAGCAGTACTTC.